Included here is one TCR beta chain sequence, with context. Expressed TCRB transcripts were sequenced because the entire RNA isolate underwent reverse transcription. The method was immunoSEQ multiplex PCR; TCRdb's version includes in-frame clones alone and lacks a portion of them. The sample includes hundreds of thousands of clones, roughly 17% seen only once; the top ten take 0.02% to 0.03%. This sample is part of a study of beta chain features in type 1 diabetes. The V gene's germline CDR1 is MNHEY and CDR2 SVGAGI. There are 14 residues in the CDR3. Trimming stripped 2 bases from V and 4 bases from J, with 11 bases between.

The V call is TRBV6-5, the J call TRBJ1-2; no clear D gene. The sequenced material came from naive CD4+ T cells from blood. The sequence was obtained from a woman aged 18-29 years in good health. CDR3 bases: TGTGCCAGCAGTTACCGCGACACGGGCTATGGCTACACCTTC. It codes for CASSYRDTGYGYTF.